These 31 T cell receptor beta chains share one sample of origin, sequenced in a study of beta chain features in type 1 diabetes. Study outcomes and limitations: Shortening that was moderate but significant affected the TCRB CDR3s of Type 1 diabetes patients in all four CD4+ subsets.

Their specific antigens are unknown. Reverse transcription of all isolated RNA meant that expressed TCRB transcripts were sequenced. TCRdb's table, derived via immunoSEQ multiplex PCR, lists solely in-frame clones and lacks some. The table lists hundreds of thousands of clones, around an eighth of them singletons. The sequenced sample consisted of naive CD4+ T cells from blood. These receptors were taken from a man aged 18 to 30 with type 1 diabetes.

This clone was recorded a few times. The rearrangement links TRBV7-6 to TRBJ2-2, with D possibly matching TRBD1 (6 bases). Germline values: CDR1 SGHVS, CDR2 FNYEAQ. V was shortened by 4 bases and J by 1 base, with 10 bases between the two germline ends. CDR3 length: 15 amino acids. The CDR3 spells CASSSSTGNTGELFF. Written as DNA, the CDR3 is TGTGCCAGCAGCTCATCGACAGGGAACACCGGGGAGCTGTTTTTT.

This chain uses TRBV19 with TRBJ2-1, with D uncertain. Trimming took off 2 bases at V and 6 bases at J, with 5 bases between the two ends. The CDR3 runs 12 residues. CDR1 is LNHDA and CDR2 is SQIVND in the germline V gene (reference sequence). The CDR3 sequence: CASSILFNEQFF. CDR3 sequence (DNA): TGTGCCAGTAGTATACTGTTCAATGAGCAGTTCTTC.

The V gene is TRBV27, the J gene TRBJ2-6; no reliable D call. The V end lost 5 bases, the J end lost 1 base, and 12 bases lay between the germline ends. The CDR3 sequence is 16 residues long. Germline CDR1 MNHEY, CDR2 SMNVEV (reference sequence). The CDR3 coding sequence is TGTGCCAGCAGTATTCAACGGAGATCTGGGGCCAACGTCCTGACTTTC. Translated: CASSIQRRSGANVLTF.

The rearrangement uses TRBV14 and TRBJ1-4; D is unresolved. Trimming took 0 bases from V and 8 from J, leaving 13 bases between them. The CDR3 is made up of 15 amino acids. CDR1 SGHDN and CDR2 FVKESK come from the germline V gene. The chain's CDR3 is CASSQDVRMGEKLFF. The CDR3 DNA reads TGTGCCAGCAGCCAAGATGTCAGAATGGGGGAAAAACTGTTTTTT.

This clone came up a few times. V usage is TRBV27 and J usage is TRBJ1-1; maybe TRBD1 (5 bases). The CDR3 totals 14 residues. Per germline, CDR1 MNHEY and CDR2 SMNVEV (reference sequence). V lost 8 bases to trimming and J lost 0 bases, with 13 bases between them. The CDR3 loop is CASYVGHLNTEAFF. In nucleotides, the CDR3 is TGTGCCAGCTATGTCGGACATTTGAACACTGAAGCTTTCTTT.

The V gene is TRBV18, the J gene TRBJ1-2; unclear D gene. Germline V gene data show CDR1 as KGHSH and CDR2 as LQKENI. This CDR3 has 16 amino acids. V lost 2 bases, J lost 4 bases, and 17 bases lay in between. The CDR3 loop is CASSPGEQTSIYGYTF. In DNA form, the CDR3 reads TGTGCCAGCTCACCAGGGGAACAGACCTCTATCTATGGCTACACCTTC.

This clone occurred a few times. CDR3 sequence reads: CAWSRGPGNTIYF. For the CDR3, the DNA is TGTGCCTGGAGCAGGGGTCCTGGAAACACCATATATTTT. The chain combines TRBV30 with TRBJ1-3, with a tentative D call TRBD1 (6 bases). Germline V gene lookup returns CDR1 GTSNPN and CDR2 SVGIG (reference sequence). The CDR3 totals 13 residues. With 3 bases removed from V and 2 bases from J, the gap between germline ends came to 8 bases.

This rearrangement joins TRBV10-3 to TRBJ2-2; D possibly corresponds to TRBD2 (6 bases). The CDR3 length is 15 residues. Trimming removed 0 bases from V and 5 bases from J, with 10 bases in between. CDR1 and CDR2 from the germline V gene are ENHRY and SYGVKD. Here the CDR3 DNA reads TGTGCCATCAGTGAGTCGACTAGGAGAACCGGGGAGCTGTTTTTT. Its translation is CAISESTRRTGELFF.

The CDR3 spells CASSQKTGTTAGANVLTF. The DNA for the CDR3 is TGTGCCAGCAGCCAGAAGACAGGGACTACGGCTGGGGCCAACGTCCTGACTTTC. The genes are TRBV7-2 and TRBJ2-6; D assignment may be TRBD1 or TRBD2 (7 bases each). Trimming cost V 5 bases and J 2 bases, with 19 bases left between them. The germline V gene encodes CDR1 SGHTA and CDR2 FQGNSA. The CDR3 has 18 amino acids.

Only a few counts were recorded for this clone. The J gene is TRBJ2-7, the V gene TRBV7-2; no clear D. CDR1 is SGHTA, CDR2 FQGNSA, per germline. This CDR3 region has 16 residues. Trimming pared 5 bases from V and 0 bases from J, leaving 17 bases between. The CDR3 protein is CASSAFSTSSSYEQYF. In nucleotides, the CDR3 is TGTGCCAGCAGCGCTTTCTCTACATCGAGCTCCTACGAGCAGTACTTC.

This clone was detected once. This chain links TRBV4-1 with TRBJ1-1; D may be TRBD1 (5 bases). Between the trimmed V and J ends, which lost 1 base and 0 bases, there was a span of 9 bases. The CDR3 is 15 residues long. Germline lookup yields CDR1 MGHRA and CDR2 YSYEKL. CDR3 in DNA: TGCGCCAGCAGCCAAGGGACGGACATGAACACTGAAGCTTTCTTT. Translated: CASSQGTDMNTEAFF.

This clone has just one count. The chain links TRBV7-8 to TRBJ1-2; tentatively, D is TRBD1 (5 bases). The V and J ends lost 1 base and 4 bases respectively, with 10 bases between them. Germline CDR1 reads SGHVS; CDR2 reads FQNEAQ. The CDR3 sequence is 14 residues long. The CDR3 sequence: CASSLGQLSYGYTF. CDR3 bases: TGTGCCAGCAGCTTAGGACAGCTAAGCTATGGCTACACCTTC.

The chain links TRBV5-6 to TRBJ1-1, with 8 bases that match TRBD1. V lost 2 bases and J lost 5; bases outside the gene matches: 8. The CDR3 extends over 15 amino acids. Germline V gene lookup returns CDR1 SGHDT and CDR2 YYEEEE. CDR3 sequence: CASSFRQGRRTEAFF. CDR3 nucleotides: TGTGCCAGCAGCTTCCGACAGGGGAGGAGGACTGAAGCTTTCTTT.

The chain links TRBV4-1 to TRBJ1-2; no clear D gene. V was pared by 3 bases and J by 8 bases, with 7 bases between. Per the germline V gene, CDR1 is MGHRA and CDR2 is YSYEKL. The CDR3 sequence is 11 residues long. The CDR3 here is CASSHVGGYTF. As DNA, the CDR3 is TGCGCCAGCAGCCATGTCGGAGGCTACACCTTC.

The chain joins TRBV6-1 to TRBJ2-1; 7 bases line up with TRBD2. CDR1 is MNHNS, CDR2 SASEGT, per germline. This CDR3 spans 15 amino acids. With V trimmed by 0 bases and J by 8 bases, 7 bases remained unmatched. The DNA of the CDR3 is TGTGCCAGCAGTGAAGCGCACACCCGGGGGGATGAGCAGTTCTTC. It encodes CASSEAHTRGDEQFF.

This clone was observed a few times. Other nucleotide sequences in the sample specify the same CDR3. The V call is TRBV11-1, the J call TRBJ1-1; a possible D gene is TRBD1 (6 bases). Germline lookup yields CDR1 SGHAT and CDR2 FQDESV (reference sequence). The CDR3 totals 13 residues. V was trimmed by 6 bases and J by 1 base, leaving 9 bases between them. The CDR3 coding sequence is TGTGCCAGCAGGCTACAGGGGAACACTGAAGCTTTCTTT. It encodes CASRLQGNTEAFF.

This clone appeared a few times. CDR3 amino acids: CAWSAIEDTEAFF. Written as DNA, the CDR3 is TGTGCCTGGAGCGCCATCGAGGACACTGAAGCTTTCTTT. The rearrangement uses TRBV30 and TRBJ1-1; D gene ambiguous. Germline V CDR1 and CDR2: GTSNPN, SVGIG (reference sequence). There are 13 residues in the CDR3. V lost 3 bases and J 3 bases, leaving 11 bases between the germline ends.

The V and J genes are TRBV5-1 and TRBJ2-7; D tentatively reads TRBD1 or TRBD2 (5 bases each). This CDR3 contains 16 residues. Germline V CDR1 and CDR2: SGHRS, YFSETQ. The ends were cut back, 4 bases at V and 6 bases at J, with 23 bases in the middle. The CDR3 spells CASSVVPGTSAAEQYF. The CDR3 DNA follows: TGCGCCAGCAGCGTCGTTCCCGGGACGTCGGCGGCCGAGCAGTACTTC.

The chain recombines TRBV30 with TRBJ2-7, with 7 bases aligning to TRBD2. J gave up 3 bases and V 1 base, and 3 bases lay outside the gene matches. The CDR3 extends over 13 amino acids. Germline values: CDR1 GTSNPN, CDR2 SVGIG (reference sequence). CDR3 sequence (DNA): TGTGCCTGGAGTGATGCGGGGGACTACGAGCAGTACTTC. Residues: CAWSDAGDYEQYF.

This clone was detected only once. The chain links TRBV23-1 to TRBJ2-4, with D possibly TRBD1 on 5 matching bases. TRBV23-1 is an ORF, and what it does is uncertain. The V gene lost 6 bases and the J gene lost 0 bases, with 21 bases spanning the gap. The CDR3 is made up of 18 amino acids. Written as DNA, the CDR3 is TGCGCCAGCAGCGATATCTCTAAACAGGTTCTAGCCAAAAACATTCAGTACTTC. Its protein product is CASSDISKQVLAKNIQYF.

This chain connects TRBV18 to TRBJ2-7; TRBD1 agrees at 9 bases. Germline V CDR1 and CDR2: KGHSH, LQKENI. Trimming removed 4 bases from V and 3 bases from J; junction bases left unmatched: 10. This CDR3 contains 16 residues. The CDR3 bases are TGTGCCAGCTCACAAAACACCGGGACAGGGTACTACGAGCAGTACTTC. This sequence encodes CASSQNTGTGYYEQYF.

This chain links TRBV6-5 with TRBJ1-6; D uncertain. This CDR3 is built from 13 residues. V shed 2 bases and J shed 11 bases, with 10 bases lying between them. CDR1 MNHEY and CDR2 SVGAGI come from the germline V gene. CDR3: CASSYDGEAPLHF. DNA of the CDR3: TGTGCCAGCAGTTACGACGGGGAGGCACCCCTCCACTTT.

CDR3 sequence (DNA): TGTGCCTGGACCCCGGGCAGCTTTAACTATGGCTACACCTTC. Protein sequence: CAWTPGSFNYGYTF. The genes are TRBV30 and TRBJ1-2; D is uncertain. The V gene's germline CDR1 is GTSNPN and CDR2 SVGIG (reference sequence). V lost 4 bases and J 1 base, leaving 13 bases between the germline ends. The CDR3 sequence is 14 residues long.

V gene TRBV2 combines with J gene TRBJ1-4, with D unresolved. Germline lookup yields CDR1 SNHLY and CDR2 FYNNEI. The V gene lost 6 bases and the J gene lost 0 bases, with 8 bases spanning the gap. CDR3 size: 14 residues. In DNA form, the CDR3 reads TGTGCCAGCAGGCCGGACGCAACTAATGAAAAACTGTTTTTT. Protein sequence: CASRPDATNEKLFF.

V is TRBV29-1 and J is TRBJ2-2; TRBD2 matches at 13 bases. V was clipped by 8 bases and J by 5 bases; unmatched bases: 5. The germline CDR1 and CDR2 sequences are SQVTM and ANQGSEA. The CDR3 consists of 14 residues. For the CDR3, the DNA is TGCAGCACGACTAGCGGGGGGACTACCGGGGAGCTGTTTTTT. Residues: CSTTSGGTTGELFF.

The rearrangement uses TRBV5-1 and TRBJ1-2; 7 bases are a match to TRBD1. Germline CDR1 and CDR2: SGHRS and YFSETQ. V lost 0 bases and J lost 2; bases outside the gene matches: 4. The length of the CDR3 is 15 residues. CDR3 residues: CASSLVGTANYGYTF. CDR3 nucleotides: TGCGCCAGCAGCTTGGTCGGGACAGCAAACTATGGCTACACCTTC.

For this clone: The same CDR3 is also encoded by other DNA sequences in this sample. The chain couples TRBV7-9 to TRBJ2-7; no firm D call. Trimming pared 2 bases from V and 4 bases from J, leaving 3 bases between. Germline assignment: CDR1 SEHNR and CDR2 FQNEAQ (reference sequence). The CDR3 extends over 11 amino acids. The CDR3 DNA is TGTGCCAGCAGCTTACTGTACGAGCAGTACTTC. Translation gives CASSLLYEQYF. Variable domain in full (rest from reference TRBV7-9 and TRBJ2-7): DTGVSQNPRHKITKRGQNVTFRCDPISEHNRLYWYRQTLGQGPEFLTYFQNEAQLEKSRLLSDRFSAERPKGSFSTLEIQRTEQGDSAMYLCASSLLYEQYFGPGTRLTVT.

The table lists this clone with a few counts. The chain couples TRBV5-4 to TRBJ1-1; D may be TRBD1 (5 bases). The germline V and J ends were trimmed by 3 bases and 5 bases, with 17 bases remaining between them. The length of the CDR3 is 15 residues. The V gene's germline CDR1 is SGHNT and CDR2 YYREEE (reference sequence). CDR3 amino acids: CASSSSGAGRTEAFF. The DNA for the CDR3 is TGTGCCAGCAGCTCCTCAGGTGCAGGGCGAACTGAAGCTTTCTTT.

The CDR3: CAWSSPTGTNEKLFF. The CDR3 DNA reads TGTGCCTGGAGTTCCCCGACAGGAACAAATGAAAAACTGTTTTTT. This chain links TRBV30 with TRBJ1-4; tentatively, D is TRBD1 (6 bases). Per germline, CDR1 GTSNPN and CDR2 SVGIG (reference sequence). The CDR3 spans 15 residues. The V and J ends lost 2 bases and 5 bases respectively, with 15 bases between them.

This clone was recorded a few times. The gene calls are TRBV2 and TRBJ2-1; D might be TRBD1 (5 bases). CDR1 is SNHLY and CDR2 is FYNNEI in the germline V gene. Deletions cut 7 bases from V and 8 bases from J, with 12 bases between. The length of the CDR3 is 12 residues. CDR3 nucleotides: TGTGCCAGCACTGAGCAGGGCGATGAGCAGTTCTTC. It translates to CASTEQGDEQFF. Using reference TRBV2 and TRBJ2-1 for the parts outside the CDR3, the full variable domain is EPEVTQTPSHQVTQMGQEVILRCVPISNHLYFYWYRQILGQKVEFLVSFYNNEISEKSEIFDDQFSVERPDGSNFTLKIRSTKLEDSAMYFCASTEQGDEQFFGPGTRLTVL.

This clone was counted a few times. This chain joins TRBV9 and TRBJ1-1; 8 bases agree with TRBD1. The CDR3 sequence is 15 residues long. The V segment lost 0 bases and the J segment 5 bases; nucleotides outside the gene matches: 6. CDR1 and CDR2 (germline): SGDLS, YYNGEE. CDR3 protein: CASSVVTGGETEAFF. The CDR3 nucleotides read TGTGCCAGCAGCGTAGTTACAGGGGGAGAAACTGAAGCTTTCTTT.